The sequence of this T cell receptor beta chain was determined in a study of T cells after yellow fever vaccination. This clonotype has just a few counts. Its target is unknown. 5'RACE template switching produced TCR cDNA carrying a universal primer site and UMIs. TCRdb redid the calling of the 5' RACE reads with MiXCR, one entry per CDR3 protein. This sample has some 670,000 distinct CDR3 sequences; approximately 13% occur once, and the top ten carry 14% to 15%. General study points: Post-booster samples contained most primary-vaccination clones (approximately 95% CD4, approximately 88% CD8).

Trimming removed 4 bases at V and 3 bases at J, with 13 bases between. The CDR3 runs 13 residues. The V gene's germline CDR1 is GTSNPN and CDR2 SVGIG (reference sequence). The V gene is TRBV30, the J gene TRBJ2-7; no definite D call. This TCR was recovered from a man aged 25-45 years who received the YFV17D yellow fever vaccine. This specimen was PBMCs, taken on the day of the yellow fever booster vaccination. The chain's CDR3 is CAWTTQINYEQYF. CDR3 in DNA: TGTGCCTGGACCACACAAATAAACTACGAGCAGTACTTC.